The present T cell receptor (beta chain) was sequenced within a study of cytomegalovirus exposure and HLA in healthy donors (dated by TCRdb to about 2017). Regarding the complete study: The 666 repertoires of the first cohort and the roughly 110 validation repertoires were produced on the same platform, according to a later analysis. Besides the first cohort of more than 650 subjects, a separate validation cohort made up of some 110 different subjects was used. The study aimed to test whether signatures of past pathogen exposure could be identified by cataloging public T cell receptors. The study combined high-throughput TCR immunosequencing, statistical association of individual TCRs with disease status, and machine learning to predict cytomegalovirus infection status. Broad study findings and their caveats: A few of the identified cytomegalovirus-associated TCR beta chains were confirmed in vitro to be specific for cytomegalovirus antigens. All 120 or so repertoires were used to score co-occurrence in the validation cohort in a later analysis, because that analysis had no HLA typing for the cohort. A later analysis found that TCRs clustered in the first cohort also tended to co-occur in the 95 to 150 validation repertoires, with 90% to 95% of cluster scores above 0. It was suggested by the authors that the approach could potentially be generalized to other disease states and immunological phenotypes. While some public TCRs were present in many individuals, most TCR sequences turned up only very rarely across donors. The classifier was reported to diagnose cytomegalovirus status with high specificity and sensitivity in both the original cohort and the validation cohort. A total of 150 or so TCR beta chains were listed by the study as associated with cytomegalovirus.

Preparation of the library involved the immunoSEQ multiplex PCR assay. On the authors' methods: To diagnose cytomegalovirus status from the catalog of TCR beta chain sequences, a statistical classification framework was built. Entries here come from immuneACCESS through TCRdb and include only in-frame sequences with V and J called. Some clones fail to appear in such tables; in the studies checked, an unresolved V gene covers under half of the shortfall, and the cause of the remainder is unknown. The V and J calls and clone size were taken over from that table, and D and trimming were inferred from the DNA. The sample data list 140,000 to 150,000 clones, and about nine tenths of these were observed just once. The biggest ten clones account for about 0.75% of the sample. CDR1 and CDR2, looked up from the germline V gene, are SGDLS and YYNGEE. V loses 4 bases at its end and J loses 4 bases; junction bases beyond the gene matches: 10. The CDR3 has 16 amino acids, counting the end cysteine and phenylalanine. Just the 48-base CDR3 DNA is kept, in frame starting at base 1.

About this clone: Its antigen is still unknown. There are no base qualities to consult, and no much larger clone falls within one base.

The donors were included in the validation cohort of 130 or so subjects, a group kept apart from the roughly 670-subject first cohort. Sequencing input: PBMCs. The source is a man aged 18-30 years in good health and CMV-seronegative. Here the chain combines TRBV9 and TRBJ2-2; TRBD1 lines up with 7 middle nucleotides. The nucleotide sequence reads TGTGCCAGCAGCACCCGGACAGGCCTGAGCACCGGGGAGCTGTTTTTT. Its protein reads: CASSTRTGLSTGELFF.